This TCR beta chain originates from a study of siplizumab effects on memory and regulatory T cells. Study results and limitations: Sequences below about 10^-5 frequency were poorly captured. As a result, only a minor fraction of alloreactive clones mapped to unstimulated subsets. Naive T cells apparently outstripped memory cells in diversity and seemed major alloresponse contributors. Alloreactive sequences tracing back to unstimulated CD4+ memory cells were significantly reduced by siplizumab. Roughly 75-95% of proliferating clones (CD4+ or CD8+) could not be assigned a naive or memory phenotype.

Per the germline V gene, CDR1 is KGHSH and CDR2 is LQKENI. V lost 1 base, J lost 3 bases, and 2 bases stayed unmatched. This CDR3 has 15 amino acids. About this clone: What it recognizes is unknown.

Libraries were prepared by immunoSEQ multiplex PCR; TCRdb keeps only in-frame clonotypes and omits some of them. The sample records 100,000 or so clones, about nine tenths being singletons. The sequenced sample consisted of CD4+ T cells sorted from blood. This rearrangement joins TRBV18 to TRBJ1-4; the match to TRBD1 covers 7 bases. This TCR derives from a human donor in good health. Some clones in this sample may be carry-over from other donors' samples. The CDR3 sequence is CASSPQGAPNEKLFF. As DNA, the CDR3 is TGTGCCAGCTCACCACAGGGGGCTCCTAATGAAAAACTGTTTTTT. Full variable domain (missing parts from reference TRBV18 and TRBJ1-4): NAGVMQNPRHLVRRRGQEARLRCSPMKGHSHVYWYRQLPEEGLKFMVYLQKENIIDESGMPKERFSAEFPKEGPSILRIQQVVRGDSAAYFCASSPQGAPNEKLFFGSGTQLSVL.